This TCR beta chain was obtained from a study of blood T cell repertoires in COVID-19. Study summary: The cDNA or gDNA used as material had been derived from T cells, B-cell-depleted T cells, or PBMCs.

Methods used by the authors: Cell counts per sample came from amplifying reference gene primers. Only in-frame clones appear in the TCRdb table, and some are missing; sequencing was by immunoSEQ multiplex PCR. The V and J calls and clone size were taken over from that table, and D and trimming were inferred from the DNA. Altogether nearly 250,000 clones are present, approximately 90% being singletons, with the ten largest covering roughly 0.95%. CDR1 and CDR2 (germline): SGHAT, FQNNGV. The CDR3 length is 15 residues. Trimming cost V 5 bases and J 6 bases, with 17 bases left between them. This receptor was identified in a man between 45 and 60 years old who had been exposed to COVID-19. The V and J genes are TRBV11-2 and TRBJ1-3; D might be TRBD1 (6 bases). The sample consisted of PBMCs or T cells enriched from blood (not recorded which). The DNA for the CDR3 is TGTGCCAGCAGCCTCCCAGGGGCCGCCGAAAACACCATATATTTT. It translates to CASSLPGAAENTIYF.